This TCR beta chain was identified in a study of CD8 T cells in cerebrospinal fluid in Alzheimer's disease (dated by TCRdb to 2018 to 2021). Study-wide context: The study assessed CSF T cell clonal expansion with two single-cell approaches: plate-based nested PCR sequencing and droplet-based sequencing. Whether clonally expanded T cells were present in cerebrospinal fluid from healthy elderly individuals and from patients with neurodegenerative disease was tested. The droplet-based CSF analysis comparing patients with controls included roughly nine healthy controls (approximately 11,000 cells) and roughly nine patients with MCI or Alzheimer's disease (approximately 10,000 cells). CSF gene-expression analysis, which included Parkinson's disease patients, covered 24 samples in total.

The full study reports these points: The EBV-specific clones were neither the most highly expanded clones nor enriched among patients. A higher percentage of TCRs was made up by the largest CSF clone in patients with MCI or Alzheimer's disease than in controls. In pooled data, a highly expanded clone (at least 3% of TCRs) occurred in 1 of 10 healthy subjects versus 4 of 6 Alzheimer's patients. Only samples with detectable clones went into the overall clonality comparison: about eleven healthy, 5 MCI, 5 AD, and 6 PD. It was cautioned by the authors that a causal link between EBV and Alzheimer's disease is not established by the detection of EBV-specific TCRs in CSF.

None of the participants had acute infectious disease, and every participant was in good physical condition. For droplet-based sequencing, live CSF cells were sorted with a live/dead marker. CSF was obtained by lumbar puncture, and immune cells were pelleted by centrifugation at 300g. Each CSF sample was checked for red blood cells, and any sample showing blood contamination was excluded. CSF cells were cryopreserved by placing the cells in freezing medium, freezing the cells overnight at -80 degrees C, and then storing the cells in liquid nitrogen. CSF samples were stored for less than six months before analysis. The library was produced with 10x single-cell sequencing. CSF cells were profiled with 10X Genomics single-cell V(D)J and 5' gene-expression libraries. An Illumina NextSeq550 was used to sequence the CSF single-cell TCR libraries. Turning to the authors' computational methods: V(D)J reads were aligned to the vdj-GRCh38 alts ensemble 2.0.0 reference and were analysed with the Cell Ranger vdj pipeline. Clonotypes were defined as cell barcodes sharing the same set of productive CDR3 nucleotide sequences. To connect clonality with transcriptional profiles, clonotype information was added to the gene-expression metadata in Seurat v3.0. Any CSF cell with more than 1,800 genes, more than 7,500 UMIs or more than 10% mitochondrial reads was removed. CDR3-beta sequences were compared against VDJdb to identify TCRs with known antigen specificity. The network analysis of clone sharing was performed with the R package qgraph and was limited to TCRs that had complete alpha and beta chains. After TCRdb reprocessed the reads, each CDR3 protein sequence was kept as one row, without DNA. The V and J calls, along with clone size, are taken from TCRdb and not from the paper's own processing. The sample's records list under 2,000 distinct CDR3 sequences. Approximately 10% of the sample rests with the top ten.

Frequency classes this clonotype as medium-sized (0.01 to 0.1%); no count is given. What this receptor recognizes is not known. The source material was cerebrospinal fluid. The sequence derives from a human donor in good health.

This receptor has the CDR3 CASSPHPGSNQPQHF. This receptor chain uses TRBV9 and TRBJ1-5; the D call of TRBD1 rests on TCRdb alone, since no DNA is present to check it. Counted from cysteine to phenylalanine, this CDR3 has 15 amino acids. Only the protein is on record. The germline V gene supplies CDR1 SGDLS and CDR2 YYNGEE.